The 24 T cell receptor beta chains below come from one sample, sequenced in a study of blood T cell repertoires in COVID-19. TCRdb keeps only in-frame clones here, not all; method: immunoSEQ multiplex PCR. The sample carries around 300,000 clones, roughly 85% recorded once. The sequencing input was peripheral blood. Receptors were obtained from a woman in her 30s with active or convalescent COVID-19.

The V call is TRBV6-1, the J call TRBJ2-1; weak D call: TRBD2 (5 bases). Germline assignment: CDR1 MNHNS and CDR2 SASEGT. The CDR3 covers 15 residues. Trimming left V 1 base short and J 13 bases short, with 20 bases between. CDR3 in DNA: TGTGCCAGCAGTGAAGGAAGTTTCGGAGCGGCGGGTCAGTTCTTC. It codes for CASSEGSFGAAGQFF.

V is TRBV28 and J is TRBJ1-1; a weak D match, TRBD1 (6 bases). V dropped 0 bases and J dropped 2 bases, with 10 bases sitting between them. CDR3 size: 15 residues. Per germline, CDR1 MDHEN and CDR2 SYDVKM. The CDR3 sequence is CASSLWGTLNTEAFF. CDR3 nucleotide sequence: TGTGCCAGCAGTTTATGGGGGACATTAAACACTGAAGCTTTCTTT.

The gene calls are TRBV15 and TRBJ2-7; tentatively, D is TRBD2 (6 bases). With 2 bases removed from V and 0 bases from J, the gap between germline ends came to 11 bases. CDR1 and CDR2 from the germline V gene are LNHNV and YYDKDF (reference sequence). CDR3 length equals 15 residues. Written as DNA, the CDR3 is TGTGCCACCAGCAGACCCGGGACTTTCTCCTACGAGCAGTACTTC. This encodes CATSRPGTFSYEQYF.

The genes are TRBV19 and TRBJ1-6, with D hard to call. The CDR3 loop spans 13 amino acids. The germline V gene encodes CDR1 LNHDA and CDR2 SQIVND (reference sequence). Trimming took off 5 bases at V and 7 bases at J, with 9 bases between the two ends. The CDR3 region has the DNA TGTGCCAGTAGTTATGACATCAATTCACCCCTCCACTTT. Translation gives CASSYDINSPLHF.

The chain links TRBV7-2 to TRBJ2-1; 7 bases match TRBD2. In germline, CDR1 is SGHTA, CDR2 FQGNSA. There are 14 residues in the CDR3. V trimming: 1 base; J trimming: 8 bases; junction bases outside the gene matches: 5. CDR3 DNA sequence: TGTGCCAGCAGCTTAGGGCGGGGGATCCATGAGCAGTTCTTC. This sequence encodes CASSLGRGIHEQFF.

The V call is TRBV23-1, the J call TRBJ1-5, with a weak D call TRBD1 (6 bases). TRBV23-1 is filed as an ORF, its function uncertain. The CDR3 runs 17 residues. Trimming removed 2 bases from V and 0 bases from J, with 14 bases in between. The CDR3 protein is CASSQGHREYSNQPQHF. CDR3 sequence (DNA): TGCGCCAGCAGTCAAGGGCACAGGGAGTATAGCAATCAGCCCCAGCATTTT.

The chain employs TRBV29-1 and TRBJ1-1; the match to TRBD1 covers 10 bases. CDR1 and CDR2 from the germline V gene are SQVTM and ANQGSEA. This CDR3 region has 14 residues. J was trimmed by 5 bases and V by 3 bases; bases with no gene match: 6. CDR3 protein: CSVDDRGRMTEAFF. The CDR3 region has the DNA TGCAGCGTTGATGACAGGGGGCGAATGACTGAAGCTTTCTTT.

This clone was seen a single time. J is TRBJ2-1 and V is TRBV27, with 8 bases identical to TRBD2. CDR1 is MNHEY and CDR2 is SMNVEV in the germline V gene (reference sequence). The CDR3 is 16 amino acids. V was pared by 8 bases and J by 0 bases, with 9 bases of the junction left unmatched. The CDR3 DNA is TGTGCCAGCTCACCATCCGGGACTAGCTCCTACAATGAGCAGTTCTTC. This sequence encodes CASSPSGTSSYNEQFF.

The CDR3: CAISERSWDGYTF. For the CDR3, the DNA is TGTGCCATCTCAGAACGGAGTTGGGATGGCTACACCTTC. V gene TRBV2 combines with J gene TRBJ1-2; no clear D. The ends were cut back, 10 bases at V and 6 bases at J, with 18 bases in the middle. Per germline, CDR1 SNHLY and CDR2 FYNNEI. This CDR3 region has 13 residues.

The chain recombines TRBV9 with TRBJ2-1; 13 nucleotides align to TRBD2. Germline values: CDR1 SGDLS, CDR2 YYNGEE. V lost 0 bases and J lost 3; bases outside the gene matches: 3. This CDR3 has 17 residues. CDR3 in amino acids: CASSVEGLAGIYNEQFF. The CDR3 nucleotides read TGTGCCAGCAGCGTAGAGGGACTAGCGGGGATCTACAATGAGCAGTTCTTC. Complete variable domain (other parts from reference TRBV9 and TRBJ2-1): DSGVTQTPKHLITATGQRVTLRCSPRSGDLSVYWYQQSLDQGLQFLIQYYNGEERAKGNILERFSAQQFPDLHSELNLSSLELGDSALYFCASSVEGLAGIYNEQFFGPGTRLTVL.

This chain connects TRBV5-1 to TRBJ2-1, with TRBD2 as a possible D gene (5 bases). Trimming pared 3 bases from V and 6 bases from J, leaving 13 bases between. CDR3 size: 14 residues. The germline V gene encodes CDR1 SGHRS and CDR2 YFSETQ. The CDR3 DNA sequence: TGCGCCAGCAGCTCGATTGGAGGCTCCAATGAGCAGTTCTTC. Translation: CASSSIGGSNEQFF.

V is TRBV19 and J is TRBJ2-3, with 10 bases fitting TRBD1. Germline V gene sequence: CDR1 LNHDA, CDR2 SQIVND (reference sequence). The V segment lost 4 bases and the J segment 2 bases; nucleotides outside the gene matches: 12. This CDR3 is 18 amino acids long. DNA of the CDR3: TGTGCCAGTAGTACGCCTGCGGGACAGGGGAGATTCACAGATACGCAGTATTTT. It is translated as CASSTPAGQGRFTDTQYF.

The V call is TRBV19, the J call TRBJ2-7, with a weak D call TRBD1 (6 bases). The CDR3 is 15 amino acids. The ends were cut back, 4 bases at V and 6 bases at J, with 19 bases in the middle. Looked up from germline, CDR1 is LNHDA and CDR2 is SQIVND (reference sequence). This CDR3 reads CASSTNRDPRSEQYF. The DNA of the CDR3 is TGTGCCAGTAGTACGAACAGGGACCCGCGGAGCGAGCAGTACTTC.

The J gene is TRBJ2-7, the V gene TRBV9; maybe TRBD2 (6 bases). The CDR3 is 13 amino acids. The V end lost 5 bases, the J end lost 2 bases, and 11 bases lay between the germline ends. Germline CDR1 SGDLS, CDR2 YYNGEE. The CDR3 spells CASSVAGTYEQYF. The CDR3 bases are TGTGCCAGCAGTGTCGCGGGAACCTACGAGCAGTACTTC.

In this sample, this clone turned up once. CDR3 in DNA: TGTGCCAGCAGGGCCAGGGACAGGCCTGGGATCAACACCGGGGAGCTGTTTTTT. Its protein product is CASRARDRPGINTGELFF. The genes are TRBV2 and TRBJ2-2; 8 nucleotides align to TRBD1. The CDR3 spans 18 residues. From germline, CDR1 is SNHLY and CDR2 FYNNEI. Unmatched junction bases numbered 14, after V lost 6 bases and J lost 2 bases. Variable domain in full (rest from reference TRBV2 and TRBJ2-2): EPEVTQTPSHQVTQMGQEVILRCVPISNHLYFYWYRQILGQKVEFLVSFYNNEISEKSEIFDDQFSVERPDGSNFTLKIRSTKLEDSAMYFCASRARDRPGINTGELFFGEGSRLTVL.

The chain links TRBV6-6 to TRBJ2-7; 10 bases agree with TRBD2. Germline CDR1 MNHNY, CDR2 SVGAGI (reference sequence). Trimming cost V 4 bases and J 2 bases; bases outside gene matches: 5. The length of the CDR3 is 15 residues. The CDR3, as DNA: TGTGCCAGCAGTTCCCAGCGGGGGGGCCCCTACGAGCAGTACTTC. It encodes CASSSQRGGPYEQYF.

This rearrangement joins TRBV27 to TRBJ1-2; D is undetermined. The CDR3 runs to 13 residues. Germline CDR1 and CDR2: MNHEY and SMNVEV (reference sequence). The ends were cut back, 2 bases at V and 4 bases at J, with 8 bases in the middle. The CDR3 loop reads CASSLQVGYGYTF. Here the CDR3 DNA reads TGTGCCAGCAGTTTACAGGTCGGCTATGGCTACACCTTC.

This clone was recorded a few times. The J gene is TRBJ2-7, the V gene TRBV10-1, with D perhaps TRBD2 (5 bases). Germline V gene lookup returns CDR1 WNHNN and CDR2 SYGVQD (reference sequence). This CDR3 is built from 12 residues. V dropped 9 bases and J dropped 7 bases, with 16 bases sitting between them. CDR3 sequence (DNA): TGCGCCAGTTCGCGTGCGGGTAGAGAGCAGTACTTC. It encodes CASSRAGREQYF.

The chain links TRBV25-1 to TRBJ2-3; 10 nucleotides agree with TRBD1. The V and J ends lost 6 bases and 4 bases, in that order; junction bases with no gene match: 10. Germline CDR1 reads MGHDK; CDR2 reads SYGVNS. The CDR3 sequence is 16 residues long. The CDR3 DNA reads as TGTGCCAGCAGCAGACAGGGGGCGCGCAGTGCAGATACGCAGTATTTT. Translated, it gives CASSRQGARSADTQYF.

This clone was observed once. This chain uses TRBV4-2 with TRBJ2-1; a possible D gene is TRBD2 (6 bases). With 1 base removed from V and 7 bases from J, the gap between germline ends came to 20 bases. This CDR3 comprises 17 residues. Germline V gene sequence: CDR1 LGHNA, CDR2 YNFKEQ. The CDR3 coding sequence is TGTGCCAGCAGCCAAGGTCGGGGATGGGGGGTTGGGAATGAGCAGTTCTTC. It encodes CASSQGRGWGVGNEQFF.

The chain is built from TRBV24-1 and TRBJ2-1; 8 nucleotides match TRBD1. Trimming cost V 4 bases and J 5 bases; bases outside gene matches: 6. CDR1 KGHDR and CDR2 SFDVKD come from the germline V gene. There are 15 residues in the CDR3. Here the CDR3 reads CATSDPTTGDNEQFF. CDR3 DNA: TGTGCCACCAGTGACCCCACGACAGGGGACAATGAGCAGTTCTTC.

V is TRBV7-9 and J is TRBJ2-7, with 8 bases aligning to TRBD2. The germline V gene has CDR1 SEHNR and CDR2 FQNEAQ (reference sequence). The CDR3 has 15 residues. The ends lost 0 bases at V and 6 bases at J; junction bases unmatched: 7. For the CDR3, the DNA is TGTGCCAGCAGCTTAGCGCACGGGGGGGCCGGCGAGCAGTACTTC. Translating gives CASSLAHGGAGEQYF.

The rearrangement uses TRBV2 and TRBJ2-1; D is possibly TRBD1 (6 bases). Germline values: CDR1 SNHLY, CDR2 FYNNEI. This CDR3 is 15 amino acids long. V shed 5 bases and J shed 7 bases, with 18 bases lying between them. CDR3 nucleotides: TGTGCCAGCAGTTTGGGGGACACCCCTGGGAATGAGCAGTTCTTC. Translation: CASSLGDTPGNEQFF.

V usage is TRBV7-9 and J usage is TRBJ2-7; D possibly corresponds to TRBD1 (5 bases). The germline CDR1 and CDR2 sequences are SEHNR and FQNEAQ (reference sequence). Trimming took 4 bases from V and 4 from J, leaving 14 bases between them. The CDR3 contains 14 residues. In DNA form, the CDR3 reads TGTGCCAGCAGCTCCACGCCAGGGTTATACGAGCAGTACTTC. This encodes CASSSTPGLYEQYF.